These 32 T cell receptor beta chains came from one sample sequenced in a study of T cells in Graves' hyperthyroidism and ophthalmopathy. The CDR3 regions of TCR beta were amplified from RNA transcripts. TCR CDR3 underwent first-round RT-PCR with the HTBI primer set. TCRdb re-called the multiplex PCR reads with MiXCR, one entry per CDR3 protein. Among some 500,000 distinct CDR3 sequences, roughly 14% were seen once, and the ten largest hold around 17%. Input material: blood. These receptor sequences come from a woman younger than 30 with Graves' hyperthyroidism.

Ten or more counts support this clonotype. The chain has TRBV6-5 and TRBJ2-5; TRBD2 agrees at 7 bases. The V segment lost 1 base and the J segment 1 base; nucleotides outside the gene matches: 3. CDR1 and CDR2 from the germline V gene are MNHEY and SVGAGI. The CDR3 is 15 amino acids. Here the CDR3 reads CASSYFAGVQETQYF. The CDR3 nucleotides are TGTGCCAGCAGTTACTTTGCGGGGGTCCAAGAGACCCAGTACTTC.

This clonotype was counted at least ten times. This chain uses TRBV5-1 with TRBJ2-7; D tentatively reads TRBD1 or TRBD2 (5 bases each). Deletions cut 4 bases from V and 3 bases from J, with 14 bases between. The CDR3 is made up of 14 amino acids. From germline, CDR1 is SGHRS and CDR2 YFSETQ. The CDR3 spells CASSPRDPGYEQYF. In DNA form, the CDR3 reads TGCGCCAGCAGCCCCCGGGACCCGGGCTACGAGCAGTACTTC.

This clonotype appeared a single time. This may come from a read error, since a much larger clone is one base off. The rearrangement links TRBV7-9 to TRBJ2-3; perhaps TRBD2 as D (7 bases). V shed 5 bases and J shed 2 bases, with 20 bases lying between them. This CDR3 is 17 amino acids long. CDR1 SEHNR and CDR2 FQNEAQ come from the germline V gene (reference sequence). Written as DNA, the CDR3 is TGTGCCAGCAGCCCCCGGGGGCTAGCGGCTTCCACAGATACGCAGTATTTT. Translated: CASSPRGLAASTDTQYF. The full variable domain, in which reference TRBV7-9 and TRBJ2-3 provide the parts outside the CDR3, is DTGVSQNPRHKITKRGQNVTFRCDPISEHNRLYWYRQTLGQGPEFLTYFQNEAQLEKSRLLSDRFSAERPKGSFSTLEIQRTEQGDSAMYLCASSPRGLAASTDTQYFGPGTRLTVL.

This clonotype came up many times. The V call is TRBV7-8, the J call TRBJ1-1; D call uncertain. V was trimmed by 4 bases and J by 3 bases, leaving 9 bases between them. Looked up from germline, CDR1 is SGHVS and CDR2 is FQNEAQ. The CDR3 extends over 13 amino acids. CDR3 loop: CASSSRSYTEAFF. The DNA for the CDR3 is TGTGCCAGCAGCTCCAGGTCTTACACTGAAGCTTTCTTT.

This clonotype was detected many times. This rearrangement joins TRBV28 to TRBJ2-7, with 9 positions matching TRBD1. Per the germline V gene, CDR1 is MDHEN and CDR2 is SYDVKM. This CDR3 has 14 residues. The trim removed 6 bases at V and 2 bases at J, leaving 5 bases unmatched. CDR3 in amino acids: CASSTTGGTYEQYF. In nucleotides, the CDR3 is TGTGCCAGCAGCACGACAGGGGGAACCTACGAGCAGTACTTC.

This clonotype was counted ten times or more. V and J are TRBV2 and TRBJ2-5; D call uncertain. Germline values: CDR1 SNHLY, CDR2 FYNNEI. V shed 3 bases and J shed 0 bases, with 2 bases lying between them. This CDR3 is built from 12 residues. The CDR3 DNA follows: TGTGCCAGCAGTGACGACCAAGAGACCCAGTACTTC. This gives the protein CASSDDQETQYF.

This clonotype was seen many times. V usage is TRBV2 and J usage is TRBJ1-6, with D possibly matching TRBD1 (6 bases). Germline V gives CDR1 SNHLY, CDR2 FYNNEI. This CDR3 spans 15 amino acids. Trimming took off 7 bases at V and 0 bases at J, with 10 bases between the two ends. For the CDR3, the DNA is TGTGCCAGCATGGGGGGCAGCTCCTATAATTCACCCCTCCACTTT. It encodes CASMGGSSYNSPLHF.

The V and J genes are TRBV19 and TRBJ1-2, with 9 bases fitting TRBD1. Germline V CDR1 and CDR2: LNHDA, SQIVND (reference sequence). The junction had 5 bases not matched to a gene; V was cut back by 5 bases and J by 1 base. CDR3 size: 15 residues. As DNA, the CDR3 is TGTGCCAGTAGTCCCCAGGGACAGGGTAACTATGGCTACACCTTC. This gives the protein CASSPQGQGNYGYTF. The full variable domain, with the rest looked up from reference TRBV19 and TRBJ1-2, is DGGITQSPKYLFRKEGQNVTLSCEQNLNHDAMYWYRQDPGQGLRLIYYSQIVNDFQKGDIAEGYSVSREKKESFPLTVTSAQKNPTAFYLCASSPQGQGNYGYTFGSGTRLTVV.

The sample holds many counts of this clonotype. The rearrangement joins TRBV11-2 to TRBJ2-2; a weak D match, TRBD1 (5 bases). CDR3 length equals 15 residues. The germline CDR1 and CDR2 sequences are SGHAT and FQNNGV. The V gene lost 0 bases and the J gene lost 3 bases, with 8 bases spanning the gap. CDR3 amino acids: CASSLDRDYTGELFF. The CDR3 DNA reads TGTGCCAGCAGCTTAGACAGGGATTACACCGGGGAGCTGTTTTTT. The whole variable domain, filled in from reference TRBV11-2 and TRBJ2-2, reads EAGVAQSPRYKIIEKRQSVAFWCNPISGHATLYWYQQILGQGPKLLIQFQNNGVVDDSQLPKDRFSAERLKGVDSTLKIQPAKLEDSAVYLCASSLDRDYTGELFFGEGSRLTVL.

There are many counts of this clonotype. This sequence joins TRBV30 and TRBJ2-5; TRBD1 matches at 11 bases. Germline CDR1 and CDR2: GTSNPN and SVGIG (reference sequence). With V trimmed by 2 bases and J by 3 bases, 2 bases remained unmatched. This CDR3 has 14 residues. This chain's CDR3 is CAWSLGQGEETQYF. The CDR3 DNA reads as TGTGCCTGGAGTCTGGGACAGGGGGAAGAGACCCAGTACTTC. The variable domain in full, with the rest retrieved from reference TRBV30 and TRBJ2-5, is SQTIHQWPATLVQPVGSPLSLECTVEGTSNPNLYWYRQAAGRGLQLLFYSVGIGQISSEVPQNLSASRPQDRQFILSSKKLLLSDSGFYLCAWSLGQGEETQYFGPGTRLLVL.

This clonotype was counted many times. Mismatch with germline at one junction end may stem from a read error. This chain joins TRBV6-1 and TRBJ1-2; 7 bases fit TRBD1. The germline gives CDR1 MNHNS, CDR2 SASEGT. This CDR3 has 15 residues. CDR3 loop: CASSEDREDYYGYTF. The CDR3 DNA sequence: TGTGCCAGCAGCGAAGACAGGGAGGATTACTATGGCTACACCTTC.

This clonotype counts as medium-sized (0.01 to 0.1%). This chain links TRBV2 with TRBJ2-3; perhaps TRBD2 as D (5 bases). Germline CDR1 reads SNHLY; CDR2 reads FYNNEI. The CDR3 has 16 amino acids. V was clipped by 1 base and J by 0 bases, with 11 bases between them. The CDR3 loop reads CASSEVVTGSTDTQYF. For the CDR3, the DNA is TGTGCCAGCAGTGAAGTTGTTACGGGAAGCACAGATACGCAGTATTTT.

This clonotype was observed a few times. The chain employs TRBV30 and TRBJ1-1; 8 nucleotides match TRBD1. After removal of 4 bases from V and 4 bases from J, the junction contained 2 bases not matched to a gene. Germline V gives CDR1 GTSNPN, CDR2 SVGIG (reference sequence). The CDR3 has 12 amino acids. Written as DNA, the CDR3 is TGTGCCTGGACCACAGGGGGCACTGAAGCTTTCTTT. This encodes CAWTTGGTEAFF.

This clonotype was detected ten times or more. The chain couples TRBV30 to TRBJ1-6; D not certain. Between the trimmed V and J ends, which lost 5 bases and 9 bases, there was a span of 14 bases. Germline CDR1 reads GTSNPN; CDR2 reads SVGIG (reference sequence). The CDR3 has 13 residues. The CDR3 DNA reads TGTGCCTGGCGGACCGCCCATGGTTCACCCCTCCACTTT. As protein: CAWRTAHGSPLHF.

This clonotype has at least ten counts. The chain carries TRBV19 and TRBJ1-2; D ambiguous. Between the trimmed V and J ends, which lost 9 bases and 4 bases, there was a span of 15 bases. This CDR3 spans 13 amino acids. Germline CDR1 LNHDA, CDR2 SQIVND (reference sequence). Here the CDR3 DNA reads TGTGCCAGCAGTCTGCGGCAGAGCTATGGCTACACCTTC. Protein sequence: CASSLRQSYGYTF. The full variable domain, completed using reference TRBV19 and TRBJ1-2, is DGGITQSPKYLFRKEGQNVTLSCEQNLNHDAMYWYRQDPGQGLRLIYYSQIVNDFQKGDIAEGYSVSREKKESFPLTVTSAQKNPTAFYLCASSLRQSYGYTFGSGTRLTVV.

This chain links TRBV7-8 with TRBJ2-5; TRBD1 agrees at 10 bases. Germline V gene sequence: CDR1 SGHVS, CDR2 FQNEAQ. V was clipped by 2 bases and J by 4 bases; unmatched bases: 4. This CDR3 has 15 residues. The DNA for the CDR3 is TGTGCCAGCAGCTTACGTGGGACAGGGGCAGAGACCCAGTACTTC. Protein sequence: CASSLRGTGAETQYF.

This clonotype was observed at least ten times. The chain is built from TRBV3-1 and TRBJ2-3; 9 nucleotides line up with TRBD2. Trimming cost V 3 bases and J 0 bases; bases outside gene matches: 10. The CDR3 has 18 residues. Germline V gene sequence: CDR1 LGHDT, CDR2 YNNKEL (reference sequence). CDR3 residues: CASSQDGSGRASTDTQYF. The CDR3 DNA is TGTGCCAGCAGCCAGGATGGTAGCGGGAGAGCTAGCACAGATACGCAGTATTTT.

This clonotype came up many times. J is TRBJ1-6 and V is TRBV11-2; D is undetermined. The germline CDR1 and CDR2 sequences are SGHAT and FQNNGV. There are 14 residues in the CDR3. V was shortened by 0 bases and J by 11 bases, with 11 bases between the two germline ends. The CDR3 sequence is CASSLERDLAPLHF. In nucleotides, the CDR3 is TGTGCCAGCAGCTTAGAGCGGGATCTAGCACCCCTCCACTTT. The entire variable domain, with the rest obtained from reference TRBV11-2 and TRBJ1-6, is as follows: EAGVAQSPRYKIIEKRQSVAFWCNPISGHATLYWYQQILGQGPKLLIQFQNNGVVDDSQLPKDRFSAERLKGVDSTLKIQPAKLEDSAVYLCASSLERDLAPLHFGNGTRLTVT.

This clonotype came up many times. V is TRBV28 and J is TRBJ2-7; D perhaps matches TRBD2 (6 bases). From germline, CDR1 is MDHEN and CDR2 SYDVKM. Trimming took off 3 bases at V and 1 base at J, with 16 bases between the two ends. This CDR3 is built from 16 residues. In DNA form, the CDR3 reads TGTGCCAGCAGTTTTAACGGCGGGGAACCTTCCTACGAGCAGTACTTC. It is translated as CASSFNGGEPSYEQYF.

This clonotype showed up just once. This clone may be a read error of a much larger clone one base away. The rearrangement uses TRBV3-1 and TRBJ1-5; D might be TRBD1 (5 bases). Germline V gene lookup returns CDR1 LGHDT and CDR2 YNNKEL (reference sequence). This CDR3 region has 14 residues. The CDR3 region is CANSQDQGNHPQHF. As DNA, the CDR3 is TGTGCCAACAGCCAAGATCAGGGCAATCACCCCCAGCATTTT.

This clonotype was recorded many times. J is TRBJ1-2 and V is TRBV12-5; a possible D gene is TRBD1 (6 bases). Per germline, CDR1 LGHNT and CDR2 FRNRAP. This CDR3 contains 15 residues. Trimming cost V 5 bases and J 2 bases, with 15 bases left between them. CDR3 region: CASGHRTVMNYGYTF. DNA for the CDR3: TGTGCTAGTGGTCACCGGACAGTTATGAACTATGGCTACACCTTC.

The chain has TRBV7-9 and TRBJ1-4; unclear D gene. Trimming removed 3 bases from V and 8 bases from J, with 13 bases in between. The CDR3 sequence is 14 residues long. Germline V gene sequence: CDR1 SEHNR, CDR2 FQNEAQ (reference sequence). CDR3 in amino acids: CASSLGQRTEKLFF. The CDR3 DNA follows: TGTGCCAGCAGCTTGGGTCAGCGTACGGAAAAACTGTTTTTT.

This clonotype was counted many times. The CDR3 DNA reads as TGTGCCAGCAGCTTAGTTCGCGGGGTGGGAGATACGCAGTATTTT. Amino acids: CASSLVRGVGDTQYF. The chain employs TRBV11-2 and TRBJ2-3; possibly TRBD2 for D (6 bases). From germline, CDR1 is SGHAT and CDR2 FQNNGV. CDR3 length: 15 residues. With 1 base removed from V and 5 bases from J, the gap between germline ends came to 13 bases.

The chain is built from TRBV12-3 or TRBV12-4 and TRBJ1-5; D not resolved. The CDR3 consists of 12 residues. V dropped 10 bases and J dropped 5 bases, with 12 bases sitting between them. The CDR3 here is CATATWDQPQHF. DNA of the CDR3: TGTGCCACAGCCACGTGGGATCAGCCCCAGCATTTT.

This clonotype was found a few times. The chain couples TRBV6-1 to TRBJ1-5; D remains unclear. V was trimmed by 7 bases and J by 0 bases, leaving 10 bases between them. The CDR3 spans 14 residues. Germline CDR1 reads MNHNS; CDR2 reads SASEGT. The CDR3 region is CASKGPYSNQPQHF. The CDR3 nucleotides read TGTGCCAGCAAAGGCCCTTATAGCAATCAGCCCCAGCATTTT.

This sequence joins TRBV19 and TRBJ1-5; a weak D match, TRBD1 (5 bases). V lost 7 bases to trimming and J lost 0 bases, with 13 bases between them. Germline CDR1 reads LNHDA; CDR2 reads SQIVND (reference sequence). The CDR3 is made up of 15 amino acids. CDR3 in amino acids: CASNGRQYSNQPQHF. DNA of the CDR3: TGTGCCAGTAATGGAAGACAGTATAGCAATCAGCCCCAGCATTTT.

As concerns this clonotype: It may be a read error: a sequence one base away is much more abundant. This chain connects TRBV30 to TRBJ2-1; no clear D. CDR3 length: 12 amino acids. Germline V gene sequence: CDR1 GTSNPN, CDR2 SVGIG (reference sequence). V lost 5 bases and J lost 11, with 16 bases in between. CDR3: CAWGVVGRQQFF. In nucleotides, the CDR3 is TGTGCCTGGGGCGTCGTTGGGCGGCAGCAGTTCTTC.

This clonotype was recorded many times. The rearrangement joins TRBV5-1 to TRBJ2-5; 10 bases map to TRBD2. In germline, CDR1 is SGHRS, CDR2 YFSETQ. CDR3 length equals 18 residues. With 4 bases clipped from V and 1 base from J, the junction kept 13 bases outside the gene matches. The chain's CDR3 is CASSMRWRLAGVQETQYF. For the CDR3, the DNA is TGCGCCAGCAGCATGAGGTGGCGGCTAGCGGGAGTCCAAGAGACCCAGTACTTC.

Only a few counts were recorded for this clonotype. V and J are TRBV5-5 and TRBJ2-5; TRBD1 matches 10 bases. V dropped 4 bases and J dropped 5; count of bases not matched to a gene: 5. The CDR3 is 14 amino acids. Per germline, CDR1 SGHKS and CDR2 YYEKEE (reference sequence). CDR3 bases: TGTGCCAGCAGCCGAGACAGGGGGCTTGAGACCCAGTACTTC. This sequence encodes CASSRDRGLETQYF. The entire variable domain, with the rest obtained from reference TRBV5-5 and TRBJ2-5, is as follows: DAGVTQSPTHLIKTRGQQVTLRCSPISGHKSVSWYQQVLGQGPQFIFQYYEKEERGRGNFPDRFSARQFPNYSSELNVNALLLGDSALYLCASSRDRGLETQYFGPGTRLLVL.

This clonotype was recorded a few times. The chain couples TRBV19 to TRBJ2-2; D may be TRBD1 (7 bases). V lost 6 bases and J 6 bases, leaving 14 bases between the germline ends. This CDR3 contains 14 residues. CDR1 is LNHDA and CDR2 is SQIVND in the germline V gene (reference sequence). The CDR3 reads CASSDTGEAGELFF. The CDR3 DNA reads TGTGCCAGTAGCGATACAGGGGAGGCCGGGGAGCTGTTTTTT.

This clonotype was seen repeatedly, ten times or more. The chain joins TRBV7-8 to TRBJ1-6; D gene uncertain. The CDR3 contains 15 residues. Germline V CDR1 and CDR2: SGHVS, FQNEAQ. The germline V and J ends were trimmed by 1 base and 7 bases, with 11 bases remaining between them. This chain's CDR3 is CASSLVRASNSPLHF. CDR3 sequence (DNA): TGTGCCAGCAGCTTAGTCCGGGCCTCAAATTCACCCCTCCACTTT.

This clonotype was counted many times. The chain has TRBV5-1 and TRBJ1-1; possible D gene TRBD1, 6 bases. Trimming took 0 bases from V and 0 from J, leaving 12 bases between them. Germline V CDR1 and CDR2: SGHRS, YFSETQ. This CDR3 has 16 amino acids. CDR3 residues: CASSLDAGGLNTEAFF. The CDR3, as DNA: TGCGCCAGCAGCTTGGATGCTGGGGGCCTGAACACTGAAGCTTTCTTT.